The source of this T cell receptor (beta chain) is a study of T cell responses to AZD1222 COVID-19 vaccine. This clone was picked up one time. Antigen unknown. Assay: immunoSEQ multiplex PCR; the TCRdb copy retains only in-frame clones and omits some. The sample gives almost 65,000 clones, over 80% of which show up once; around 7.3% is in the top ten. General study points: Targets within unmutated variant regions were reportedly found for nearly half of spike-specific TCRs. Just a handful of people given AZD1222 tested seropositive at baseline. Donors, mostly white British, included more females; clonal diversity was possibly underestimated. Increases in Spike-specific TCR breadth and depth were seen after two AZD1222 doses.

This CDR3 contains 13 residues. V lost 0 bases to trimming and J lost 7 bases, with 7 bases between them. This TCR was sampled from an adult in good health. Material: peripheral blood, obtained on day 0 of AZD1222 vaccination. The rearrangement links TRBV12-3 or TRBV12-4 to TRBJ2-1, with D uncertain. CDR3 in DNA: TGTGCCAGCAGTTTAGCCAAGTCGAATGAGCAGTTCTTC. The encoded protein is CASSLAKSNEQFF.